This TCR beta chain was observed in a study of blood T cell repertoires in COVID-19. Study summary: Donors in the United States, Italy and Spain gave samples during acute or convalescent COVID-19.

This CDR3 region has 14 residues. V was pared by 6 bases and J by 3 bases, with 7 bases of the junction left unmatched. Germline V lookup: CDR1 SNHLY, CDR2 FYNNEI. Per the study methods: Cell counts per sample came from amplifying reference gene primers. This table comes from immunoSEQ multiplex PCR, and its TCRdb copy is limited to in-frame clones, with some not included. The V and J calls and clone size were taken over from that table, and D and trimming were inferred from the DNA. The table shows some 170,000 clones, with about 90% occurring only once. Clinical history as reported by participants underpinned cohort assignment.

The J gene is TRBJ2-5, the V gene TRBV2, with 7 bases aligning to TRBD2. The sample consisted of PBMCs or T cells enriched from blood (not recorded which). The TCR sequence derives from a human donor with acute COVID-19. The donor label of this sample is uncertain. DNA of the CDR3: TGTGCCAGCAGCGGGGGGTCTATTAAAGAGACCCAGTACTTC. Translated, it gives CASSGGSIKETQYF.